The 18 T cell receptor beta chains given below trace back to one sample, sequenced in a study of a mutant IDH1 vaccine in newly diagnosed glioma. These receptors have no known antigen. Indicated time point: week 23, last vaccination. A 20-mer mutant IDH1 peptide at 300 ug was injected subcutaneously with topical imiquimod. Profiled with immunoSEQ multiplex PCR; TCRdb holds only in-frame clones, not every one. The profile shows about 41,000 clones, around 76% of them singletons. This sample comprised PBMCs, obtained from a glioma patient whose treatment included an IDH1 peptide vaccine. These receptors all stem from a woman aged 40 to 50 with glioma. Some clones in this sample may be carry-over from other donors' samples.

The chain uses TRBV9 and TRBJ2-1, with D possibly being TRBD2 (5 bases). The V gene lost 3 bases and the J gene lost 6 bases, with 19 bases spanning the gap. The CDR3 is 16 amino acids. CDR1 is SGDLS and CDR2 is YYNGEE in the germline V gene. This chain's CDR3 is CASSDEHGLFGNEQFF. The CDR3, as DNA: TGTGCCAGCAGCGACGAACACGGACTGTTCGGCAATGAGCAGTTCTTC.

The chain combines TRBV10-3 with TRBJ2-7; D not certain. V lost 6 bases, J lost 0 bases, and 12 bases lay in between. CDR1 ENHRY and CDR2 SYGVKD come from the germline V gene. This CDR3 region has 14 residues. This CDR3 is CAISQDRTSYEQYF. The CDR3 DNA reads TGTGCCATCAGCCAGGACCGGACCTCCTACGAGCAGTACTTC.

V gene TRBV9 combines with J gene TRBJ2-7; D is perhaps TRBD2 (6 bases). Trimming removed 3 bases at V and 13 bases at J, with 20 bases between. The CDR3 consists of 13 residues. Germline values: CDR1 SGDLS, CDR2 YYNGEE. The CDR3 protein is CASSAHPGAGIYF. CDR3 nucleotides: TGTGCCAGCAGCGCCCACCCCGGGGCGGGAATTTACTTC.

V and J are TRBV7-3 and TRBJ2-5; 7 bases match TRBD2. The end of the DNA aligns better with TRBJ2-7, so the J call may be wrong. CDR3 length: 15 amino acids. Germline loops: CDR1 SGHTA, CDR2 FQGTGA. As DNA, the CDR3 is TGTGCCAGCAGCTATCCCCCAGCGGGAAAGGTCGAGCAGTACTTC. This codes for CASSYPPAGKVEQYF.

The chain employs TRBV4-3 and TRBJ2-7; D gene unclear. Per the germline V gene, CDR1 is LGHNA and CDR2 is YSLEER. The CDR3 runs to 14 residues. Trimming pared 4 bases from V and 3 bases from J, leaving 13 bases between. CDR3 sequence reads: CASSPRVGLYEQYF. CDR3 DNA: TGCGCCAGCAGCCCTCGCGTCGGCCTCTACGAGCAGTACTTC.

This clone has just a few counts. The V and J genes are TRBV28 and TRBJ2-7; possibly TRBD2 for D (5 bases). The CDR3 covers 15 residues. CDR1 and CDR2 from the germline V gene are MDHEN and SYDVKM. Trimming pared 6 bases from V and 4 bases from J, leaving 19 bases between. The CDR3 loop is CASSPMETGSYEQYF. In nucleotides, the CDR3 is TGTGCCAGCAGCCCCATGGAAACGGGAAGTTACGAGCAGTACTTC.

The chain couples TRBV2 to TRBJ2-7; possible D gene TRBD1, 5 bases. Trimming removed 10 bases at V and 2 bases at J, with 15 bases between. From germline, CDR1 is SNHLY and CDR2 FYNNEI. The CDR3 contains 13 residues. The CDR3 nucleotides read TGTGCCAACCGAGAGACAGTAACCTACGAGCAGTACTTC. Translating it yields CANRETVTYEQYF.

The chain couples TRBV5-1 to TRBJ2-4; no definite D call. Between the trimmed V and J ends, which lost 0 bases and 1 base, there was a span of 11 bases. From germline, CDR1 is SGHRS and CDR2 YFSETQ. The length of the CDR3 is 16 residues. The CDR3 region has the DNA TGCGCCAGCAGCTTGGGGTCGGCCCTCGCCAAAAACATTCAGTACTTC. Translated: CASSLGSALAKNIQYF. Together with reference TRBV5-1 and TRBJ2-4, the CDR3 gives the full variable domain: KAGVTQTPRYLIKTRGQQVTLSCSPISGHRSVSWYQQTPGQGLQFLFEYFSETQRNKGNFPGRFSGRQFSNSRSEMNVSTLELGDSALYLCASSLGSALAKNIQYFGAGTRLSVL.

This chain links TRBV4-2 with TRBJ2-5, with 10 positions matching TRBD1. The J call may be in error: the DNA end matches TRBJ2-7 better. The germline V gene has CDR1 LGHNA and CDR2 YNFKEQ. This CDR3 spans 15 amino acids. The CDR3 sequence is CASSQERTGGYEQYF. CDR3 sequence (DNA): TGTGCCAGCAGCCAAGAGCGGACAGGGGGCTACGAGCAGTACTTC.

V gene TRBV9 combines with J gene TRBJ2-1; D gene unclear. The CDR3 loop spans 13 amino acids. Looked up from germline, CDR1 is SGDLS and CDR2 is YYNGEE. Trimming pared 3 bases from V and 8 bases from J, leaving 12 bases between. Here the CDR3 DNA reads TGTGCCAGCAGCGCCCCCCCGAATGATGAGCAGTTCTTC. It encodes CASSAPPNDEQFF. Complete variable domain (other parts from reference TRBV9 and TRBJ2-1): DSGVTQTPKHLITATGQRVTLRCSPRSGDLSVYWYQQSLDQGLQFLIQYYNGEERAKGNILERFSAQQFPDLHSELNLSSLELGDSALYFCASSAPPNDEQFFGPGTRLTVL.

The V call is TRBV20-1, the J call TRBJ2-3; the match to TRBD2 covers 8 bases. Germline V lookup: CDR1 DFQATT, CDR2 SNEGSKA (reference sequence). Trimming removed 6 bases from V and 14 bases from J; junction bases left unmatched: 10. This CDR3 has 11 residues. CDR3 DNA: TGCAGTGCCACCCGCCGGGAGGGTAGGTATTTT. Translating it yields CSATRREGRYF.

The chain combines TRBV5-6 with TRBJ2-6; D tentatively reads TRBD1 or TRBD2 (5 bases each). Germline V lookup: CDR1 SGHDT, CDR2 YYEEEE. Trimming pared 5 bases from V and 17 bases from J, leaving 17 bases between. The CDR3 covers 12 residues. The CDR3 loop is CASSPGTYLLTF. The CDR3 DNA follows: TGTGCCAGCAGTCCCGGGACCTACCTTTTGACTTTC.

The J gene is TRBJ2-2, the V gene TRBV19; the match to TRBD2 covers 11 bases. With 8 bases clipped from V and 5 bases from J, the junction kept 13 bases outside the gene matches. This CDR3 is 17 amino acids long. Germline V gene lookup returns CDR1 LNHDA and CDR2 SQIVND (reference sequence). The DNA for the CDR3 is TGTGCCAGTCAGGGACTAGCGGATCCCGAGGGGACCGGGGAGCTGTTTTTT. Its translation: CASQGLADPEGTGELFF. The whole variable domain, filled in from reference TRBV19 and TRBJ2-2, reads DGGITQSPKYLFRKEGQNVTLSCEQNLNHDAMYWYRQDPGQGLRLIYYSQIVNDFQKGDIAEGYSVSREKKESFPLTVTSAQKNPTAFYLCASQGLADPEGTGELFFGEGSRLTVL.

In DNA form, the CDR3 reads TGTGCCAGCAGGGCGCGCTATGGCTACACCTTC. Its protein product is CASRARYGYTF. This chain links TRBV2 with TRBJ1-2; D gene ambiguous. Germline CDR1 SNHLY, CDR2 FYNNEI. Trimming took off 6 bases at V and 4 bases at J, with 6 bases between the two ends. This CDR3 comprises 11 residues.

For the CDR3, the DNA is TGTGCCAGCAGTGAGGGCATACAGGGAATCAATCAGCCCCAGCATTTT. Translation gives CASSEGIQGINQPQHF. The V and J genes are TRBV6-1 and TRBJ1-5; TRBD1 is a possible D gene (6 bases). V dropped 3 bases and J dropped 3 bases, with 15 bases sitting between them. The germline V gene encodes CDR1 MNHNS and CDR2 SASEGT. The CDR3 consists of 16 residues.

This clone was found a few times. The chain uses TRBV5-6 and TRBJ1-2; D remains unclear. This CDR3 comprises 14 residues. The V end lost 2 bases, the J end lost 8 bases, and 16 bases lay between the germline ends. CDR1 SGHDT and CDR2 YYEEEE come from the germline V gene. For the CDR3, the DNA is TGTGCCAGCAGCTTAGGCGGCAGTGGTAGGGGCTACACCTTC. Translation: CASSLGGSGRGYTF. The full variable domain, completed using reference TRBV5-6 and TRBJ1-2, is DAGVTQSPTHLIKTRGQQVTLRCSPKSGHDTVSWYQQALGQGPQFIFQYYEEEERQRGNFPDRFSGHQFPNYSSELNVNALLLGDSALYLCASSLGGSGRGYTFGSGTRLTVV.

The J gene is TRBJ1-2, the V gene TRBV6-5; the D gene is possibly TRBD1 (5 bases). The CDR3 sequence is 15 residues long. V was cut by 0 bases and J by 6 bases, with 14 bases left in between. CDR1 and CDR2 from the germline V gene are MNHEY and SVGAGI. CDR3 loop: CASSYSSGGRNGYTF. The CDR3 DNA reads TGTGCCAGCAGTTACTCGAGTGGGGGGAGGAATGGCTACACCTTC.

This chain links TRBV6-1 with TRBJ1-2; 8 nucleotides match TRBD1. This CDR3 is 15 amino acids long. With 6 bases clipped from V and 0 bases from J, the junction kept 6 bases outside the gene matches. Germline assignment: CDR1 MNHNS and CDR2 SASEGT. The CDR3 DNA is TGTGCCAGCAGCTACGGGACAGGTTCTAACTATGGCTACACCTTC. Its translation is CASSYGTGSNYGYTF.